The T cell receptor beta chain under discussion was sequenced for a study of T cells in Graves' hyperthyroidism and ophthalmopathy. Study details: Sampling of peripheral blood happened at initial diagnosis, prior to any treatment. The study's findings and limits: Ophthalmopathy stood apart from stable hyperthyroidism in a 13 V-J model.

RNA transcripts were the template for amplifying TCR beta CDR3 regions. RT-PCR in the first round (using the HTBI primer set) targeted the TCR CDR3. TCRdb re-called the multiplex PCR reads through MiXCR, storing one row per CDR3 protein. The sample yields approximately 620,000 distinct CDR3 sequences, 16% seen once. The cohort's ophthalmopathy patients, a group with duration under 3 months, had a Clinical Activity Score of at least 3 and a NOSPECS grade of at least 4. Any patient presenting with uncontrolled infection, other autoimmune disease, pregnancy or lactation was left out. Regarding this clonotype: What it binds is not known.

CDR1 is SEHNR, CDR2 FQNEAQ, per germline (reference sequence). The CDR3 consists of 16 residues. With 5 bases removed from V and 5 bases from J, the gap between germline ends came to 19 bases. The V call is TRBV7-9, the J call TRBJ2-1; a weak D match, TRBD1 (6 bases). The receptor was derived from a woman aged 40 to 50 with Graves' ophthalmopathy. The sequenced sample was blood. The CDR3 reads CASSPIQGPLNNEQFF. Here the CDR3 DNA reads TGTGCCAGCAGCCCCATACAGGGCCCCCTCAACAATGAGCAGTTCTTC.